This section outlines one TCR beta chain sequence together with its context. From germline, CDR1 is MNHNY and CDR2 SVGAGI (reference sequence). The length of the CDR3 is 13 residues. V lost 0 bases and J lost 9, with 11 bases in between. Sequenced by immunoSEQ multiplex PCR; TCRdb stores in-frame clones only, minus some. The sample includes 10,000 or so clones, about 68% of them seen just once. This sample is drawn from a study of PD-1 blockade in classical Hodgkin lymphoma. Time point here: cycle 4 day 1 (C4D1), after more than 5 weeks of nivolumab. Brentuximab vedotin exposure varied, and every patient relapsed after autologous stem cell transplantation. Thawed PBMCs were the source of CD8+ T cells, obtained through magnetic negative selection.

The origin of this receptor is a human donor with classical Hodgkin lymphoma. V is TRBV6-6 and J is TRBJ1-2; TRBD1 is a possible D gene (6 bases). This sample comprised CD8+ T cells from blood, obtained before the fourth cycle of nivolumab. For the CDR3, the DNA is TGTGCCAGCAGTTACTCGAAGGGGGGAAGCTACACCTTC. Amino acids: CASSYSKGGSYTF.